The next 12 T cell receptor beta chains were all read from a single sample in a study of early T cells in non-severe SARS-CoV-2 infection. MiXCR, applied by TCRdb to the 5' RACE reads, yields one record per CDR3 protein. The sample has 55,000 to 70,000 distinct CDR3 sequences, around 13% seen once; the top ten hold about 5%. The specimen was whole blood. Receptors were obtained from an adult who was a healthcare worker with PCR-confirmed SARS-CoV-2 infection or an uninfected control (not recorded which).

This clonotype was detected a few times. The gene calls are TRBV9 and TRBJ1-1, with unresolved D. Trimming removed 2 bases from V and 0 bases from J, with 5 bases in between. In germline, CDR1 is SGDLS, CDR2 YYNGEE. This CDR3 has 13 amino acids. CDR3 region: CASSVTMNTEAFF. For the CDR3, the DNA is TGTGCCAGCAGCGTCACCATGAACACTGAAGCTTTCTTT.

This clonotype was picked up many times. CDR3 nucleotides: TGTGCCACCCGACCGGGACTAGCCCCCTACAATGAGCAGTTCTTC. Protein sequence: CATRPGLAPYNEQFF. The chain employs TRBV10-3 and TRBJ2-1; 9 bases line up with TRBD2. The CDR3 consists of 15 residues. CDR1 and CDR2 from the germline V gene are ENHRY and SYGVKD. V gave up 10 bases and J gave up 2 bases; unmatched junction bases: 9.

The rearrangement joins TRBV10-1 to TRBJ2-2, with 7 bases that match TRBD2. CDR3 length: 17 residues. With V trimmed by 0 bases and J by 6 bases, 10 bases remained unmatched. CDR1 is WNHNN and CDR2 is SYGVQD in the germline V gene (reference sequence). DNA for the CDR3: TGCGCCAGCAGTGAGTCTCCAGGAAAGCGGGGAGCCGGGGAGCTGTTTTTT. Translating gives CASSESPGKRGAGELFF.

This clonotype was found many times. The V gene is TRBV5-1, the J gene TRBJ2-7, with D hard to call. Germline CDR1 SGHRS, CDR2 YFSETQ. This CDR3 has 13 amino acids. Deletions cut 4 bases from V and 2 bases from J, with 10 bases between. The CDR3 DNA follows: TGCGCCAGCAGCACCTCCAGTCCCTACGAGCAGTACTTC. Translating it yields CASSTSSPYEQYF.

V is TRBV5-1 and J is TRBJ2-1, with TRBD1 matching 10 bases. The CDR3 is 15 residues long. After removal of 4 bases from V and 4 bases from J, the junction contained 5 bases not matched to a gene. The germline gives CDR1 SGHRS, CDR2 YFSETQ. The CDR3 here is CASSMGTGEYNEQFF. CDR3 sequence (DNA): TGCGCCAGCAGCATGGGGACAGGGGAGTACAATGAGCAGTTCTTC.

This clonotype was seen ten or more times. V usage is TRBV27 and J usage is TRBJ2-7; 15 bases are shared with TRBD2. Germline CDR1 MNHEY, CDR2 SMNVEV (reference sequence). V lost 5 bases to trimming and J lost 4 bases; unmatched junction nucleotides: 15. The CDR3 spans 19 residues. CDR3 bases: TGTGCCAGCAGTCCCCCCCCGGGACTAGCGGGAGGTTGGGGGTACGAGCAGTACTTC. This gives the protein CASSPPPGLAGGWGYEQYF.

The chain couples TRBV27 to TRBJ2-1; D unresolved. This CDR3 has 19 residues. Trimming removed 4 bases from V and 0 bases from J, with 22 bases in between. Germline V gene lookup returns CDR1 MNHEY and CDR2 SMNVEV (reference sequence). CDR3 residues: CASSSRSQPQRSSYNEQFF. The CDR3 region has the DNA TGTGCCAGCAGTTCCCGCTCCCAGCCACAAAGAAGCTCCTACAATGAGCAGTTCTTC.

This clonotype was detected only a few times. This rearrangement joins TRBV29-1 to TRBJ1-1; D perhaps matches TRBD1 (6 bases). With 4 bases removed from V and 2 bases from J, the gap between germline ends came to 14 bases. CDR1 SQVTM and CDR2 ANQGSEA come from the germline V gene. The CDR3 covers 14 residues. CDR3 loop: CSVGGAGFNTEAFF. CDR3 nucleotide sequence: TGCAGCGTTGGGGGGGCAGGGTTCAACACTGAAGCTTTCTTT.

This clonotype has ten or more counts. CDR3 sequence (DNA): TGTGCCAGCAGCCCGCGGGACAGGCGAAGCACAGATACGCAGTATTTT. Its translation: CASSPRDRRSTDTQYF. V and J are TRBV7-2 and TRBJ2-3; the match to TRBD1 covers 8 bases. Germline V CDR1 and CDR2: SGHTA, FQGNSA. V dropped 5 bases and J dropped 0; count of bases not matched to a gene: 7. This CDR3 spans 16 amino acids.

This clonotype has more than one count but fewer than ten. The chain employs TRBV7-2 and TRBJ1-5, with D uncertain. Trimming left V 0 bases short and J 7 bases short, with 7 bases between. The CDR3 consists of 13 residues. The germline V gene encodes CDR1 SGHTA and CDR2 FQGNSA. CDR3 sequence: CASSLAGPQPQHF. The CDR3, as DNA: TGTGCCAGCAGCTTAGCTGGGCCGCAGCCCCAGCATTTT.

The V call is TRBV7-9, the J call TRBJ2-7, with 9 bases fitting TRBD2. Germline V lookup: CDR1 SEHNR, CDR2 FQNEAQ (reference sequence). Losses at the gene ends were 7 bases for V and 1 base for J; bases not matched to a gene: 5. The length of the CDR3 is 14 residues. The CDR3 sequence: CASIVSGGSYEQYF. The CDR3 DNA follows: TGTGCCAGCATAGTTAGCGGGGGTTCCTACGAGCAGTACTTC.

This clonotype appeared a few times. V gene TRBV4-1 combines with J gene TRBJ2-1; D may be TRBD2 (6 bases). Germline values: CDR1 MGHRA, CDR2 YSYEKL. The CDR3 contains 17 residues. V lost 1 base, J lost 0 bases, and 13 bases lay in between. The CDR3 region has the DNA TGCGCCAGCAGCCAAGTGGCGGGGAAAAGCTCCTACAATGAGCAGTTCTTC. It yields the protein CASSQVAGKSSYNEQFF.